Given below is one T cell receptor (beta chain) in context. Germline V CDR1 and CDR2: LNHDA, SQIVND (reference sequence). This CDR3 has 15 amino acids. V was clipped by 1 base and J by 7 bases, with 13 bases between them. These data originate in a study of T cell changes during pregnancy in multiple sclerosis. Sequenced by immunoSEQ multiplex PCR; TCRdb stores in-frame clones only, minus some. This table has about 38,000 clones, around 90% appearing once. The material sequenced was CD8+ T cells from peripheral blood mononuclear cells, taken in the third trimester of pregnancy. The TCR originated in a female donor with multiple sclerosis, enrolled in a pregnancy study. V usage is TRBV19 and J usage is TRBJ2-2, with D possibly being TRBD1 (6 bases). CDR3 coding DNA: TGTGCCAGTAGTATAGCCCAGGGGTTGTACGGGGAGCTGTTTTTT. Translated, it gives CASSIAQGLYGELFF. Together with reference TRBV19 and TRBJ2-2, the CDR3 gives the full variable domain: DGGITQSPKYLFRKEGQNVTLSCEQNLNHDAMYWYRQDPGQGLRLIYYSQIVNDFQKGDIAEGYSVSREKKESFPLTVTSAQKNPTAFYLCASSIAQGLYGELFFGEGSRLTVL.